A selection of T cell receptor beta chains follows, all from one sample in a study of blood T cell repertoires in COVID-19. Using immunoSEQ multiplex PCR, the repertoire was profiled, and TCRdb retains in-frame clones only, with some absent. The table has under 110,000 clones, around 87% seen once. Source material: peripheral blood. The receptors derive from a woman aged 25 to 39 with acute or convalescent COVID-19. Each CDR3 is given without its conserved first and last residue. Each record gives: CDR3 length, V gene, J gene, CDR3 protein.

cdr3_length: 14; v_call: TRBV11-2; j_call: TRBJ1-2; cdr3_aa: ASSNSPDRAQDGYT
cdr3_length: 14; v_call: TRBV16; j_call: TRBJ1-2; cdr3_aa: ASSQSDTQVNYGYT
cdr3_length: 14; v_call: TRBV27; j_call: TRBJ1-4; cdr3_aa: ASRPRDRVDGEKLF
cdr3_length: 14; v_call: TRBV28; j_call: TRBJ2-7; cdr3_aa: ASRTTGDRGVYEQY
cdr3_length: 11; v_call: TRBV19; j_call: TRBJ1-1; cdr3_aa: ASSIVQNTEAF
cdr3_length: 12; v_call: TRBV9; j_call: TRBJ2-2; cdr3_aa: ASSVQGNTGELF
cdr3_length: 13; v_call: TRBV5-1; j_call: TRBJ2-2; cdr3_aa: ASSLEESRGQMLF
cdr3_length: 16; v_call: TRBV11-3; j_call: TRBJ1-6; cdr3_aa: ASSPQPGQGVSNSPLH
cdr3_length: 14; v_call: TRBV4-1; j_call: TRBJ1-6; cdr3_aa: ASSQETGGSNSPLH
cdr3_length: 11; v_call: TRBV30; j_call: TRBJ2-7; cdr3_aa: AWSRGGTYEQY
cdr3_length: 13; v_call: TRBV5-6; j_call: TRBJ2-3; cdr3_aa: ASSWGSLKTDTQY
cdr3_length: 8; v_call: TRBV7-9; j_call: TRBJ1-2; cdr3_aa: ATGTRGYT
cdr3_length: 10; v_call: TRBV10-3; j_call: TRBJ1-1; cdr3_aa: AISRGQDEAF
cdr3_length: 12; v_call: TRBV5-1; j_call: TRBJ1-1; cdr3_aa: ASSLDWGGTEAF
cdr3_length: 12; v_call: TRBV19; j_call: TRBJ1-1; cdr3_aa: ASSPGGLNTEAF
cdr3_length: 11; v_call: TRBV24-1; j_call: TRBJ2-4; cdr3_aa: ATSLPGTEIQY
cdr3_length: 10; v_call: TRBV28; j_call: TRBJ2-7; cdr3_aa: ASNRGFGEQY
cdr3_length: 11; v_call: TRBV5-1; j_call: TRBJ2-1; cdr3_aa: ASSVTGFNEQF
cdr3_length: 13; v_call: TRBV6-5; j_call: TRBJ1-1; cdr3_aa: ASRVYRGAGTEAF
cdr3_length: 11; v_call: TRBV12-3/TRBV12-4; j_call: TRBJ1-1; cdr3_aa: ASNRLDNTEAF
cdr3_length: 12; v_call: TRBV2; j_call: TRBJ2-2; cdr3_aa: ASGKTEGTGELF
cdr3_length: 12; v_call: TRBV29-1; j_call: TRBJ2-7; cdr3_aa: SVGGGNKGYEQY
cdr3_length: 12; v_call: TRBV7-9; j_call: TRBJ1-4; cdr3_aa: ASSPTGTNEKLF
cdr3_length: 13; v_call: TRBV5-1; j_call: TRBJ2-7; cdr3_aa: ASSLWQGRIYEQY
cdr3_length: 10; v_call: TRBV10-3; j_call: TRBJ1-2; cdr3_aa: AISGTGAGYT